What follows are 10 T cell receptor beta chains derived from one specimen sequenced in a study of radiation and T cells in renal cell carcinoma. Here immunoSEQ multiplex PCR was the method, and the copy in TCRdb shows in-frame clones only, minus some. The table lists roughly 120,000 clones, about four fifths of them singletons, with 3% in the top ten. The sample's time point: baseline pretreatment blood. The treatment denotes: 15 Gy SBRT to primary tumor, nephrectomy 4 weeks later. This material consisted of blood, taken from a patient whose treatment included radiotherapy and nephrectomy. The receptors stem from a woman aged 60 to 75 with renal cell carcinoma.

The J gene is TRBJ2-7, the V gene TRBV7-2; 11 bases match TRBD2. The CDR3 runs to 15 residues. V shed 1 base and J 2 bases; nucleotides not matched to a gene: 1. CDR1 SGHTA and CDR2 FQGNSA come from the germline V gene. CDR3 sequence: CASSLVAGGPYEQYF. CDR3 in DNA: TGTGCCAGCAGCTTAGTAGCGGGAGGGCCCTACGAGCAGTACTTC.

In DNA form, the CDR3 reads TGTGCCAGCAGTGACCGGACAGGGGGCGTGCAGCCCCAGCATTTT. Encoded protein: CASSDRTGGVQPQHF. The chain links TRBV6-1 to TRBJ1-5; 11 bases agree with TRBD1. The J segment lost 7 bases and the V segment lost 3 bases, leaving 5 bases of the junction unmatched. This CDR3 is 15 amino acids long. Germline CDR1 and CDR2: MNHNS and SASEGT.

V and J are TRBV6-5 and TRBJ2-1; D call uncertain. Germline CDR1 and CDR2: MNHEY and SVGAGI. The ends were cut back, 0 bases at V and 8 bases at J, with 8 bases in the middle. CDR3 length: 13 residues. CDR3 DNA sequence: TGTGCCAGCAGTTACTCAGTAGAGGATGAGCAGTTCTTC. Residues: CASSYSVEDEQFF.

This chain uses TRBV7-2 with TRBJ1-1; the D is unclear. Trimming removed 1 base from V and 1 base from J, with 4 bases in between. There are 13 residues in the CDR3. Germline loops: CDR1 SGHTA, CDR2 FQGNSA. The CDR3 sequence is CASSLVANTEAFF. The CDR3 nucleotides read TGTGCCAGCAGCTTAGTGGCGAACACTGAAGCTTTCTTT. The whole variable domain, filled in from reference TRBV7-2 and TRBJ1-1, reads GAGVSQSPSNKVTEKGKDVELRCDPISGHTALYWYRQSLGQGLEFLIYFQGNSAPDKSGLPSDRFSAERTGGSVSTLTIQRTQQEDSAVYLCASSLVANTEAFFGQGTRLTVV.

This clone was detected only once. The chain combines TRBV7-2 with TRBJ1-3; the match to TRBD1 covers 7 bases. Germline assignment: CDR1 SGHTA and CDR2 FQGNSA. The CDR3 is 15 amino acids. V lost 5 bases and J lost 1; bases outside the gene matches: 5. CDR3: CASSPQTGSGNTIYF. The CDR3 region has the DNA TGTGCCAGCAGCCCACAGACAGGGTCTGGAAACACCATATATTTT.

The chain combines TRBV9 with TRBJ2-5; D might be TRBD1 (6 bases). Germline CDR1 and CDR2: SGDLS and YYNGEE. V was pared by 3 bases and J by 5 bases, with 17 bases between. The CDR3 sequence is 15 residues long. CDR3 nucleotides: TGTGCCAGCAGCGCATCGATCACAGGGTCTGAGACCCAGTACTTC. Encoded protein: CASSASITGSETQYF.

The chain carries TRBV5-1 and TRBJ1-5, with unresolved D. CDR3 size: 14 residues. CDR1 SGHRS and CDR2 YFSETQ come from the germline V gene. V lost 1 base and J lost 5, with 10 bases in between. The CDR3 here is CASSLNRIHQPQHF. The CDR3 DNA sequence: TGCGCCAGCAGCTTGAACAGAATTCATCAGCCCCAGCATTTT.

The gene calls are TRBV10-3 and TRBJ2-1; D remains ambiguous. V lost 3 bases and J 8 bases, leaving 17 bases between the germline ends. Germline-derived CDR1 and CDR2 are ENHRY and SYGVKD. The CDR3 spans 15 residues. The CDR3 sequence: CAISDGMIVGDEQFF. CDR3 bases: TGTGCCATCAGTGATGGAATGATCGTGGGCGATGAGCAGTTCTTC.

The chain couples TRBV28 to TRBJ1-2; tentatively, D is TRBD1 (5 bases). This CDR3 spans 13 amino acids. Germline CDR1 and CDR2: MDHEN and SYDVKM. The V end lost 8 bases, the J end lost 7 bases, and 17 bases lay between the germline ends. CDR3 in amino acids: CASSLGQGGGYTF. Here the CDR3 DNA reads TGTGCCAGCTCCCTGGGGCAGGGAGGTGGCTACACCTTC.

This clone has only one observation. Additional DNA sequences in this sample encode the identical CDR3. The chain combines TRBV9 with TRBJ2-1; D remains ambiguous. Trimming removed 3 bases at V and 8 bases at J, with 12 bases between. The CDR3 is 13 amino acids. Germline V gene sequence: CDR1 SGDLS, CDR2 YYNGEE. This CDR3 reads CASSGPRFHEQFF. The CDR3 coding sequence is TGTGCCAGCAGCGGTCCCCGTTTCCATGAGCAGTTCTTC.